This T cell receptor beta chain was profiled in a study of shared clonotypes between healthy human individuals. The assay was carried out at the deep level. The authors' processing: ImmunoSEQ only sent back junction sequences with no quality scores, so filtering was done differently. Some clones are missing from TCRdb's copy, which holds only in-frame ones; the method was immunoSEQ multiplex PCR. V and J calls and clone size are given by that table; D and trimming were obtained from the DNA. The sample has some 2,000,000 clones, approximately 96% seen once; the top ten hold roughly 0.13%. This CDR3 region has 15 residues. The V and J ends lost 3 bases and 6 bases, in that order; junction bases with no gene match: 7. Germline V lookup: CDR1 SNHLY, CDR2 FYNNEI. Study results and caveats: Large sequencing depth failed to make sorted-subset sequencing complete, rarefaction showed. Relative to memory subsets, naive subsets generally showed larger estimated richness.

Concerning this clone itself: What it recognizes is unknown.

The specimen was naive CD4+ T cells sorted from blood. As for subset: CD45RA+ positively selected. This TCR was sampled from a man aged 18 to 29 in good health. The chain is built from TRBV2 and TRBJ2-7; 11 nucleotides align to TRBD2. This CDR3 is CASSDPTSGIREQYF. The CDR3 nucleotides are TGTGCCAGCAGTGACCCGACTAGCGGGATTCGCGAGCAGTACTTC. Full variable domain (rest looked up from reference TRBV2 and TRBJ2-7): EPEVTQTPSHQVTQMGQEVILRCVPISNHLYFYWYRQILGQKVEFLVSFYNNEISEKSEIFDDQFSVERPDGSNFTLKIRSTKLEDSAMYFCASSDPTSGIREQYFGPGTRLTVT.